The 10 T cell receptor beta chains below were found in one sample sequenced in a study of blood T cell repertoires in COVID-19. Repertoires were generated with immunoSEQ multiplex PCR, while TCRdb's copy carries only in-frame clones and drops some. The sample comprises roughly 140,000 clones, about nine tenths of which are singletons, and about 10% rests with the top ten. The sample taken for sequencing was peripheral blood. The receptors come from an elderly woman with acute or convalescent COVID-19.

The CDR3 sequence is CASSRTGDGTGELFF. CDR3 coding DNA: TGTGCCAGCTCACGGACAGGGGACGGCACCGGGGAGCTGTTTTTT. The V call is TRBV18, the J call TRBJ2-2, with 9 bases that match TRBD1. From germline, CDR1 is KGHSH and CDR2 LQKENI. The CDR3 loop spans 15 amino acids. With 4 bases clipped from V and 4 bases from J, the junction kept 4 bases outside the gene matches.

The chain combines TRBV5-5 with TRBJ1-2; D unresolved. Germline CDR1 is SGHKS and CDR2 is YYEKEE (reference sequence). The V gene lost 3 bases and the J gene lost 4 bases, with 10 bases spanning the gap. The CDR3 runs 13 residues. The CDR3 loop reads CASSSRQTYGYTF. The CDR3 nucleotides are TGTGCCAGCAGCTCGAGGCAGACCTATGGCTACACCTTC.

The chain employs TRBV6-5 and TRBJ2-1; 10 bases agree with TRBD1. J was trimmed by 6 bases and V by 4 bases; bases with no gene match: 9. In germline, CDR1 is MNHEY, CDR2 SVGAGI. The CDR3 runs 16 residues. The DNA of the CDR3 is TGTGCCAGCAGTTCAAGGACAGGGGGTAGTTTCAATGAGCAGTTCTTC. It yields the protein CASSSRTGGSFNEQFF.

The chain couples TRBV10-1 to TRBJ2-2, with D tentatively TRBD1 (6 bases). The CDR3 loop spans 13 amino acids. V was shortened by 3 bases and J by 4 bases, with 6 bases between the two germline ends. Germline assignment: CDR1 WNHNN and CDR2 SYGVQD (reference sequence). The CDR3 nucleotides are TGCGCCAGCAGTGACAGGGGCACCGGGGAGCTGTTTTTT. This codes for CASSDRGTGELFF.

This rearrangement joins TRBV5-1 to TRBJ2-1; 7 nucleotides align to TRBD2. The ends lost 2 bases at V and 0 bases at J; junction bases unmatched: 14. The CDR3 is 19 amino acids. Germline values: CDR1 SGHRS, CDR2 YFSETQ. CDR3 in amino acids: CASSFVPPNSGGSYNEQFF. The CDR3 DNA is TGCGCCAGCAGCTTCGTCCCCCCGAATTCGGGGGGCTCCTACAATGAGCAGTTCTTC.

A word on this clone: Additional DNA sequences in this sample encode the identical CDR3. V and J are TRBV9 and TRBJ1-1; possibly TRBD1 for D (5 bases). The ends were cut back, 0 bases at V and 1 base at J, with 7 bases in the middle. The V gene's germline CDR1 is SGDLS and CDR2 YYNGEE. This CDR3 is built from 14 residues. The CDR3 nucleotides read TGTGCCAGCAGCGTAGTTACAGGGAACACTGAAGCTTTCTTT. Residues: CASSVVTGNTEAFF.

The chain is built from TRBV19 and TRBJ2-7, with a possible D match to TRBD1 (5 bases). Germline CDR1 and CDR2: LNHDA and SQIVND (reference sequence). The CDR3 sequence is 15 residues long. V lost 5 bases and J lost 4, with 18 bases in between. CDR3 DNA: TGTGCCAGTAGTTGGCGAGGAGTGGGGCTTTACGAGCAGTACTTC. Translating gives CASSWRGVGLYEQYF.

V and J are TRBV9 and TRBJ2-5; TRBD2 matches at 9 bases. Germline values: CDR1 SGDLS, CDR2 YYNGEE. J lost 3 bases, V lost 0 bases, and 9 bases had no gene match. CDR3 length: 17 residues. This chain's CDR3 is CASSVGGAGGFEETQYF. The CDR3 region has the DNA TGTGCCAGCAGCGTAGGAGGTGCGGGGGGGTTTGAAGAGACCCAGTACTTC.

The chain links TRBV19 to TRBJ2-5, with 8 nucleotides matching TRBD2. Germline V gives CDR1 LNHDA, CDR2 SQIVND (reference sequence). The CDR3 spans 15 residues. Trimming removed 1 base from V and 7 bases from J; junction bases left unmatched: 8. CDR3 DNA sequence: TGTGCCAGTAGTATAGCACCGGGACGGGGGGGGACCCAGTACTTC. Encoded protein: CASSIAPGRGGTQYF.

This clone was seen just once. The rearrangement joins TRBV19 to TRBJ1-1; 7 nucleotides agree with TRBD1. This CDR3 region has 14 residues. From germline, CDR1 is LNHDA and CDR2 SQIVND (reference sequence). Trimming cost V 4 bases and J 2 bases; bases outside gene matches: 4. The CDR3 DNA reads TGTGCCAGTAGTACGACAGGGATCAACACTGAAGCTTTCTTT. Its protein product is CASSTTGINTEAFF.